A single sample gave rise to the 28 T cell receptor beta chains below, sequenced in a study of spatial heterogeneity in lung cancer. MiXCR, run by TCRdb on the 5' RACE reads, gives a single entry per CDR3 protein. The data contain about 13,000 distinct CDR3 sequences, approximately 5% of them seen just once; the ten biggest clones take up about 35%. The time point denotes: sample taken at primary tumor resection. In each case, whole RNA from tumor, nontumor lung or frozen PBMC was sequenced unsorted. The specimen comprised lung tumor tissue, sampled at surgery. The receptors here all came from a human donor with early-stage non-small cell lung cancer.

This clonotype appeared a few times. Since it is a stray read in a library aimed at alpha chains, this beta chain has a size that is not meaningful. The chain couples TRBV20-1 to TRBJ2-3; D tentatively fits TRBD1 or TRBD2 (5 bases each). This CDR3 contains 11 residues. The V gene lost 7 bases and the J gene lost 6 bases, with 11 bases spanning the gap. Germline V gene data show CDR1 as DFQATT and CDR2 as SNEGSKA (reference sequence). The chain's CDR3 is CSGGSGDTQYF. The CDR3, as DNA: TGCAGTGGGGGGTCAGGGGATACGCAGTATTTT.

This clonotype showed up many times. This beta chain turned up in a library designed for alpha chains; as an off-target read, its abundance says little. J is TRBJ1-4 and V is TRBV29-1; D is unclear. The CDR3 sequence is 12 residues long. Per germline, CDR1 SQVTM and CDR2 ANQGSEA. Deletions cut 6 bases from V and 8 bases from J, with 13 bases between. CDR3 region: CSVTQLGEKLFF. DNA of the CDR3: TGCAGCGTCACCCAACTTGGCGAAAAACTGTTTTTT.

This clonotype was observed many times. Found in a library prepared for alpha chains, this beta chain is an off-target read, and its abundance has little meaning. The chain couples TRBV30 to TRBJ2-1; 9 nucleotides match TRBD2. With V trimmed by 0 bases and J by 8 bases, 8 bases remained unmatched. CDR1 GTSNPN and CDR2 SVGIG come from the germline V gene (reference sequence). The CDR3 spans 15 residues. CDR3 bases: TGTGCCTGGAGTGTACGGGCGGGAGGGATGGATGAGCAGTTCTTC. This gives the protein CAWSVRAGGMDEQFF.

Turning to this clonotype: The size of this beta chain means little, since it is a stray read in a library made for alpha chains. The chain is built from TRBV28 and TRBJ2-7; D is perhaps TRBD1 (5 bases). The V and J ends lost 2 bases and 0 bases respectively, with 20 bases between them. The CDR3 has 18 amino acids. The V gene's germline CDR1 is MDHEN and CDR2 SYDVKM. This CDR3 is CASSLGITKGRDSYEQYF. The CDR3 coding sequence is TGTGCCAGCAGTTTAGGAATAACCAAGGGCAGGGACTCCTACGAGCAGTACTTC.

A remark on this clonotype: This beta chain slipped into a library made for alpha chains as a stray read, so its size is not meaningful. V usage is TRBV7-2 and J usage is TRBJ2-7; D is undetermined. The V gene lost 2 bases and the J gene lost 2 bases, with 7 bases spanning the gap. Germline V gene lookup returns CDR1 SGHTA and CDR2 FQGNSA. The CDR3 has 13 residues. The CDR3 protein is CASSLQQTYEQYF. DNA of the CDR3: TGTGCCAGCAGCTTACAACAAACCTACGAGCAGTACTTC.

This clonotype was counted many times. Because the library targeted alpha chains, this beta chain is an off-target read whose size means little. This sequence joins TRBV6-2 or TRBV6-3 and TRBJ2-5; TRBD2 might be the D (6 bases). This CDR3 has 13 amino acids. Trimming removed 2 bases at V and 7 bases at J, with 11 bases between. Germline CDR1 is MNHEY and CDR2 is SVGEGT. CDR3 DNA sequence: TGTGCCAGCAGTTACCCGGGACTGCGGACCCAGTACTTC. Translated, it gives CASSYPGLRTQYF.

This clonotype has a count of ten or more. Since it is a stray read in a library aimed at alpha chains, this beta chain has a size that is not meaningful. The V and J genes are TRBV10-3 and TRBJ2-7, with a weak D call TRBD1 (6 bases). Trimming took off 6 bases at V and 6 bases at J, with 12 bases between the two ends. The V gene's germline CDR1 is ENHRY and CDR2 SYGVKD. The CDR3 runs 12 residues. The CDR3 is CAIRDSLTEQYV. The CDR3 DNA is TGTGCCATCAGGGACAGCCTGACCGAGCAGTACGTC.

This clonotype was recorded at least ten times. As an off-target read in a library built for alpha chains, this beta chain has a frequency of little significance. This chain links TRBV5-6 with TRBJ2-3; no clear D. From germline, CDR1 is SGHDT and CDR2 YYEEEE. The V end was cut by 0 bases, the J end by 2 bases, with 7 bases between. This CDR3 is built from 14 residues. Here the CDR3 DNA reads TGTGCCAGCAGCTTGGCGGCAAACACAGATACGCAGTATTTT. Its translation is CASSLAANTDTQYF. Variable domain in full (rest from reference TRBV5-6 and TRBJ2-3): DAGVTQSPTHLIKTRGQQVTLRCSPKSGHDTVSWYQQALGQGPQFIFQYYEEEERQRGNFPDRFSGHQFPNYSSELNVNALLLGDSALYLCASSLAANTDTQYFGPGTRLTVL.

This clonotype is termed medium-sized. This beta chain represents an off-target read in a library built for alpha chains; its size is of limited meaning. The chain combines TRBV20-1 with TRBJ2-7; D possibly corresponds to TRBD2 (5 bases). V was shortened by 1 base and J by 5 bases, with 15 bases between the two germline ends. Per germline, CDR1 DFQATT and CDR2 SNEGSKA (reference sequence). The CDR3 totals 14 residues. The chain's CDR3 is CSARASASWNEQYF. The CDR3 DNA is TGCAGTGCTAGAGCCTCTGCTAGCTGGAACGAGCAGTACTTC.

This clonotype occurred many times. This beta chain slipped into a library made for alpha chains as a stray read, so its size is not meaningful. V is TRBV6-2 or TRBV6-3 and J is TRBJ1-5; TRBD1 aligns across 7 bases. V shed 8 bases, J shed 6 bases, and the junction held 13 bases outside the gene matches. Germline V gives CDR1 MNHEY, CDR2 SVGEGT. The CDR3 runs 15 residues. For the CDR3, the DNA is TGTGCCAGCGCCGGCACAGGGGCTTTGGGTCAGCCCCAGCATTTT. It is translated as CASAGTGALGQPQHF.

This clonotype has at least ten counts. The size of this beta chain means little, since it is a stray read in a library made for alpha chains. The chain employs TRBV19 and TRBJ1-6; D not certain. Trimming stripped 3 bases from V and 7 bases from J, with 10 bases between. Per the germline V gene, CDR1 is LNHDA and CDR2 is SQIVND (reference sequence). The CDR3 runs 14 residues. CDR3 nucleotides: TGTGCCAGTAGTATCGGTAGGGAAAATTCACCCCTCCACTTT. This encodes CASSIGRENSPLHF. Variable domain in full (rest from reference TRBV19 and TRBJ1-6): DGGITQSPKYLFRKEGQNVTLSCEQNLNHDAMYWYRQDPGQGLRLIYYSQIVNDFQKGDIAEGYSVSREKKESFPLTVTSAQKNPTAFYLCASSIGRENSPLHFGNGTRLTVT.

This clonotype was seen ten or more times. This beta chain is a stray sequence in a library constructed for alpha chains; its clone size is not meaningful. The chain couples TRBV7-6 to TRBJ1-3; tentative D call: TRBD1 (6 bases). Germline V gene lookup returns CDR1 SGHVS and CDR2 FNYEAQ. The CDR3 is 12 amino acids. The V end lost 5 bases, the J end lost 4 bases, and 6 bases lay between the germline ends. The CDR3 protein is CASSGQGNTIYF. The CDR3 nucleotides read TGTGCCAGCAGCGGACAGGGAAACACCATATATTTT.

This clonotype is deemed medium-sized (0.01 to 0.1%). As an off-target read in a library built for alpha chains, this beta chain has a frequency of little significance. This chain links TRBV6-5 with TRBJ1-3; TRBD1 might be the D (5 bases). V dropped 4 bases and J dropped 4 bases, with 11 bases sitting between them. The CDR3 contains 14 residues. Per germline, CDR1 MNHEY and CDR2 SVGAGI. The CDR3 here is CASSLGRVGNTIYF. CDR3 DNA: TGTGCCAGCAGTTTGGGCAGGGTCGGAAACACCATATATTTT.

Many counts were recorded for this clonotype. As an off-target read in a library built for alpha chains, this beta chain has a frequency of little significance. V is TRBV20-1 and J is TRBJ2-7, with a weak D call TRBD2 (6 bases). V was trimmed by 1 base and J by 7 bases, leaving 14 bases between them. CDR1 is DFQATT and CDR2 is SNEGSKA in the germline V gene (reference sequence). The CDR3 is made up of 13 amino acids. For the CDR3, the DNA is TGCAGTGCTAGAGCGGGGGTCTGGCGGGAGCAGTACTTC. This sequence encodes CSARAGVWREQYF.

This clonotype was recorded many times. In a library made to pick up alpha chains, this beta chain is a stray read with a size that means little. The chain links TRBV29-1 to TRBJ1-4, with D hard to call. This CDR3 contains 14 residues. V was pared by 4 bases and J by 0 bases, with 9 bases between. Germline assignment: CDR1 SQVTM and CDR2 ANQGSEA. CDR3 nucleotide sequence: TGCAGCGTTGTGGCAGCTCCAACTAATGAAAAACTGTTTTTT. This sequence encodes CSVVAAPTNEKLFF.

This clonotype showed up many times. This beta chain is a stray sequence in a library constructed for alpha chains; its clone size is not meaningful. The chain uses TRBV18 and TRBJ2-7, with D possibly TRBD2 on 6 matching bases. Germline V gives CDR1 KGHSH, CDR2 LQKENI. The CDR3 has 14 amino acids. V lost 3 bases, J lost 6 bases, and 15 bases lay in between. The DNA of the CDR3 is TGTGCCAGCTCACCTGCTAGCGTGGTGGGCGAGCAGTACGTC. It translates to CASSPASVVGEQYV.

This clonotype came up many times. Because the library targeted alpha chains, this beta chain is an off-target read whose size means little. The CDR3 sequence: CASSQGGLNNSPLHF. The CDR3 nucleotides read TGTGCCAGCAGCCAGGGAGGACTGAATAATTCACCCCTCCACTTT. The chain carries TRBV3-1 and TRBJ1-6; D unclear. Between the trimmed V and J ends, which lost 3 bases and 5 bases, there was a span of 11 bases. The CDR3 length is 15 residues. From germline, CDR1 is LGHDT and CDR2 YNNKEL (reference sequence).

This clonotype was detected ten times or more. Because this beta chain is a stray read in a library intended to capture alpha chains, its abundance should not be given much weight. This chain links TRBV7-2 with TRBJ2-7; 10 nucleotides agree with TRBD2. With V trimmed by 7 bases and J by 5 bases, 20 bases remained unmatched. The CDR3 is 18 amino acids. The germline V gene has CDR1 SGHTA and CDR2 FQGNSA. The CDR3 loop is CASTLFPPGAGGQNEQYF. In nucleotides, the CDR3 is TGTGCCAGCACCCTCTTCCCTCCGGGAGCGGGGGGGCAGAACGAGCAGTACTTC.

This clonotype came up many times. With the library built for alpha chains, this beta chain is off target and its frequency is not meaningful. The chain links TRBV4-2 to TRBJ2-3; D unclear. Germline CDR1 reads LGHNA; CDR2 reads YNFKEQ. The CDR3 length is 15 residues. V dropped 0 bases and J dropped 6 bases, with 13 bases sitting between them. The CDR3 spells CASSQDSGLRDTQYF. The CDR3 coding sequence is TGTGCCAGCAGCCAAGATAGTGGGTTACGTGATACGCAGTATTTT.

By its share, this clonotype is large (0.1 to 1%). This beta chain is a stray read from a library made for alpha chains; its abundance is not meaningful. V is TRBV12-3 or TRBV12-4 and J is TRBJ1-1; 7 positions match TRBD1. V was clipped by 5 bases and J by 2 bases; unmatched bases: 8. The CDR3 extends over 15 amino acids. CDR3 sequence reads: CASSPRTGTNTEAFF. DNA of the CDR3: TGTGCCAGCAGTCCCCGGACAGGTACTAACACTGAAGCTTTCTTT.

This clonotype was seen repeatedly, ten times or more. This beta chain is an off-target read within a library intended for alpha chains, so its frequency means little. The V gene is TRBV27, the J gene TRBJ2-4, with D perhaps matching TRBD1 (6 bases). From germline, CDR1 is MNHEY and CDR2 SMNVEV (reference sequence). CDR3 length: 12 residues. V was pared by 4 bases and J by 7 bases, with 8 bases between. The CDR3 nucleotides read TGTGCCAGCAGTTCCCAGGGGAACATTCAGTACTTC. It encodes CASSSQGNIQYF.

This clonotype was seen only a few times. The library was prepared for alpha chains; this beta chain is a stray read, so its frequency means little. The J gene is TRBJ2-3, the V gene TRBV6-2 or TRBV6-3, with D tentatively TRBD1 (5 bases). The CDR3 spans 15 residues. With 4 bases removed from V and 1 base from J, the gap between germline ends came to 12 bases. Germline V gives CDR1 MNHEY, CDR2 SVGEGT. The CDR3 sequence: CASSSQGTRTDTQYF. DNA of the CDR3: TGTGCCAGCAGTTCTCAGGGAACCCGCACAGATACGCAGTATTTT.

By share, this clonotype ranks as medium-sized. The library was built for alpha chains, so this beta chain is an off-target read and its size means little. The chain combines TRBV20-1 with TRBJ2-3; TRBD2 agrees at 11 bases. Germline values: CDR1 DFQATT, CDR2 SNEGSKA (reference sequence). V gave up 5 bases and J gave up 1 base; unmatched junction bases: 8. This CDR3 has 16 residues. The CDR3 DNA is TGCAGTGCTCTCACCCTACTAGCGGGAGGCACAGATACGCAGTATTTT. Its protein product is CSALTLLAGGTDTQYF.

In regard to this clonotype: Since it is a stray read in a library aimed at alpha chains, this beta chain has a size that is not meaningful. The gene calls are TRBV9 and TRBJ1-5; D perhaps matches TRBD1 (6 bases). Trimming took 0 bases from V and 7 from J, leaving 17 bases between them. This CDR3 is built from 16 residues. Germline loops: CDR1 SGDLS, CDR2 YYNGEE. CDR3 in DNA: TGTGCCAGCAGCGTAGGGTCGGGACAAGGGTTCCAGCCCCAGCATTTT. Translation: CASSVGSGQGFQPQHF.

The sample holds many counts of this clonotype. This beta chain lies outside the target of a library built for alpha chains; its clone size means little. This rearrangement joins TRBV5-1 to TRBJ2-3, with TRBD2 as a possible D gene (5 bases). The CDR3 covers 15 residues. The germline V gene has CDR1 SGHRS and CDR2 YFSETQ. Trimming stripped 4 bases from V and 0 bases from J, with 12 bases between. The CDR3: CASSLQRASTDTQYF. CDR3 coding DNA: TGCGCCAGCAGCCTGCAGAGGGCAAGCACAGATACGCAGTATTTT.

Many counts were recorded for this clonotype. This beta chain is off target for a library built for alpha chains, so its abundance means little. This chain uses TRBV14 with TRBJ2-1; 7 bases fit TRBD2. The CDR3 has 15 amino acids. CDR1 SGHDN and CDR2 FVKESK come from the germline V gene. J was trimmed by 2 bases and V by 0 bases; bases with no gene match: 1. The CDR3 spells CASSQESGAYNEQFF. Here the CDR3 DNA reads TGTGCCAGCAGCCAAGAGAGCGGGGCCTACAATGAGCAGTTCTTC.

This clonotype was counted ten times or more. Since it is a stray read in a library aimed at alpha chains, this beta chain has a size that is not meaningful. The chain carries TRBV7-2 and TRBJ2-1; 9 bases align to TRBD1. The CDR3 is 13 amino acids. The V segment lost 11 bases and the J segment 3 bases; nucleotides outside the gene matches: 5. Germline values: CDR1 SGHTA, CDR2 FQGNSA. CDR3 region: CASQGAFYNEQFF. In DNA form, the CDR3 reads TGTGCCTCACAGGGGGCATTCTACAATGAGCAGTTCTTC. Looking up the rest from reference TRBV7-2 and TRBJ2-1 gives the full variable domain: GAGVSQSPSNKVTEKGKDVELRCDPISGHTALYWYRQSLGQGLEFLIYFQGNSAPDKSGLPSDRFSAERTGGSVSTLTIQRTQQEDSAVYLCASQGAFYNEQFFGPGTRLTVL.

Remarks on this clonotype: This beta chain appears as a stray read in a library generated for alpha chains; its size is not informative. The rearrangement joins TRBV4-2 to TRBJ2-7; a weak D match, TRBD1 (6 bases). Trimming took 0 bases from V and 6 from J, leaving 12 bases between them. The length of the CDR3 is 14 residues. The germline V gene encodes CDR1 LGHNA and CDR2 YNFKEQ. The chain's CDR3 is CASSQDAGVFEQYF. The CDR3 DNA sequence: TGTGCCAGCAGCCAAGATGCAGGGGTATTCGAGCAGTACTTC.